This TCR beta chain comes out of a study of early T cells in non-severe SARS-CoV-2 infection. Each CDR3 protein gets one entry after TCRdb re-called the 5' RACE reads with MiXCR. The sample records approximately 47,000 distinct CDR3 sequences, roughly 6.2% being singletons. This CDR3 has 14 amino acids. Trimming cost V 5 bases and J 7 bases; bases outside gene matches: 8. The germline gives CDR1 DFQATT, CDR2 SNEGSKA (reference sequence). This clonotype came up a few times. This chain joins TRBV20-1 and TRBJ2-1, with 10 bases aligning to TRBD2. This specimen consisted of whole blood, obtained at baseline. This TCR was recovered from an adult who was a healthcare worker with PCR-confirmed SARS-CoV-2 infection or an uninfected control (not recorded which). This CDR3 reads CSAQAGGATNEQFF. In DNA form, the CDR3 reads TGCAGTGCTCAAGCGGGAGGGGCTACGAATGAGCAGTTCTTC.